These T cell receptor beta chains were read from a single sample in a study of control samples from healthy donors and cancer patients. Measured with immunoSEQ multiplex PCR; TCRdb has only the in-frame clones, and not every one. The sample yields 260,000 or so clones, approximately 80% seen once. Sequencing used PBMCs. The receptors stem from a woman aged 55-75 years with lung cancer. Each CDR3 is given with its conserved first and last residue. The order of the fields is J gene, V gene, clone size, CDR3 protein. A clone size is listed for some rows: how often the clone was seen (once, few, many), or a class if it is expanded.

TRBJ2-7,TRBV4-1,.,CASSQQAGVTSYEQYF
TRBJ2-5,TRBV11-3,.,CASSLGLQETQYF
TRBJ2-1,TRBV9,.,CASSGRSYNEQFF
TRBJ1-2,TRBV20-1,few,CSASTDPIYGYTF
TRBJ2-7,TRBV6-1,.,CASSELASEQYF
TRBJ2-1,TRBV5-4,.,CASSKGLAGITSYNEQFF
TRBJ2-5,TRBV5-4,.,CASSYVQETQYF
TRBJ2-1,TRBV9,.,CASSSLAGTYYNEQFF
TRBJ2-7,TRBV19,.,CASSIGAPFTTYEQYF
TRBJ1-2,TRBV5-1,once,CASSLGVGTGPLGYTF
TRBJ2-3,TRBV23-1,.,CASSHSYFGLAGTDTQYF
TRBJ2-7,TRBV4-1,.,CASRGIREHEQYF
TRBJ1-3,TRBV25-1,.,CASRASGNTIYF
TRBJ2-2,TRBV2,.,CASSLARNTGELFF
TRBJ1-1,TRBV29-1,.,CSVEDTVNTEAFF
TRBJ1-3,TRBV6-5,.,CASTSSGNTIYF
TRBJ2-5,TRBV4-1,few,CASSQNPIAGAADQYF
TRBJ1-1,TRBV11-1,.,CASSLAGGAPSAFF
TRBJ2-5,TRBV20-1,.,CSASGAVMTPATGETQYF
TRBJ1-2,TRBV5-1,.,CASSFQTGNYGYTF
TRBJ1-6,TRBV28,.,CASSLDPDTGNSPLHF
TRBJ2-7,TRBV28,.,CASSLYLVEQYF
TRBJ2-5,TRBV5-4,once,CASSLRQLEETQYF
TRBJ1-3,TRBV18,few,CASSPGRTDTIYF
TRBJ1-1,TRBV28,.,CATTGTALLAFF
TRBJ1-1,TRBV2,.,CACQSQNTEAFF
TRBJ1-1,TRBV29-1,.,CNVLTGGTEAFF
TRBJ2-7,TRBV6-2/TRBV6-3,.,CASSYSGGGPYEQYF
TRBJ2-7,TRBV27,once,CASSLTTGGPYEQYF
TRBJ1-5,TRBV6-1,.,CASSEGALNQPQHF
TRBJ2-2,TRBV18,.,CASSPNSDRGTGELFF
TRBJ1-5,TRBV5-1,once,CASSLGSRPNQPQHF
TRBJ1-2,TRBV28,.,CASSSVVRDYGYTF
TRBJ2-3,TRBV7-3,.,CASSVDSTDTQYF
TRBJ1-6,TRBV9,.,CASSAHPDPENSPLHF